This entry features one TCR beta chain sequence. What it binds is not known. The sample belongs to a study of cytomegalovirus exposure and HLA in healthy donors. Study information: Just over 80% of 398 genotyped donors fell in the Caucasian-associated ancestry cluster. Points from the study as a whole: In vitro checks showed that a few CMV-associated chains really do target CMV antigens. A later analysis linked 15,000 to 20,000 TCR beta sequences to HLA alleles at 0.05 false discovery rate.

PCR was performed using 60 Vbeta and 13 Jbeta primers. This table comes from immunoSEQ multiplex PCR, and its TCRdb copy is limited to in-frame clones, with some not included. The repertoire consists of a few hundred thousand clones, with more than 80% occurring once and the leading ten covering about 3%. The receptor's source is a man aged 30 to 45 in good health and CMV-seronegative. Specimen: PBMCs.

The CDR3 sequence is CASSLWGQGVGNTIYF. The CDR3 DNA reads as TGTGCCAGCAGCTTATGGGGCCAGGGGGTTGGAAACACCATATATTTT. J is TRBJ1-3 and V is TRBV7-2, with 7 nucleotides matching TRBD1. V trimming: 2 bases; J trimming: 3 bases; junction bases outside the gene matches: 7. Germline values: CDR1 SGHTA, CDR2 FQGNSA. The CDR3 is made up of 16 amino acids.